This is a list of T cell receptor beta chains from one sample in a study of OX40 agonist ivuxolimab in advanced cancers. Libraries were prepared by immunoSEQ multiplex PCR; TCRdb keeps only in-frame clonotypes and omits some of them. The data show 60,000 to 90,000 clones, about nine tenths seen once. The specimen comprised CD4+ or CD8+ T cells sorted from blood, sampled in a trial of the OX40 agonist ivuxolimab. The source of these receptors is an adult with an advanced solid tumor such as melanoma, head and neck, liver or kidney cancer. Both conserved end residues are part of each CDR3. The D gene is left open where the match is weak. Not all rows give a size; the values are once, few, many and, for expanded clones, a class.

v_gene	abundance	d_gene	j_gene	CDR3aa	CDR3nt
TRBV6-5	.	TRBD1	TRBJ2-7	CASSSRTGLFEQYF	TGTGCCAGCAGTTCCCGGACAGGCCTCTTTGAGCAGTACTTC
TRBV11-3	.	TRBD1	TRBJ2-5	CASSLGRGQPQETQYF	TGTGCCAGCAGCTTAGGCCGGGGACAGCCTCAAGAGACCCAGTACTTC
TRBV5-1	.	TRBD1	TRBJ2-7	CASRRTGDSLYEQYF	TGCGCCAGCAGGCGAACAGGGGATTCGCTCTACGAGCAGTACTTC
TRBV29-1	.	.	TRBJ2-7	CSVLGRQASYEQYF	TGCAGCGTTCTAGGTCGGCAGGCCTCCTACGAGCAGTACTTC
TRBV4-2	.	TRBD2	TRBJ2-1	CASSIIAGEQNEQFF	TGTGCCAGCAGCATTATAGCGGGGGAGCAAAATGAGCAGTTCTTC
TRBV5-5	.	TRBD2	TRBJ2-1	CASSLSSGRGGEQFF	TGTGCCAGCAGCTTGTCTAGCGGGAGGGGAGGTGAGCAGTTCTTC
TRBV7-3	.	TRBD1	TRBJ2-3	CASSSTGMDDTQYF	TGTGCCAGCAGCTCGACAGGGATGGACGATACGCAGTATTTT
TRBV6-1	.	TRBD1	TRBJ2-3	CATKQGSTDTQYF	TGTGCCACCAAACAGGGGAGCACAGATACGCAGTATTTT
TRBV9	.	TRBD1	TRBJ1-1	CASSSTGVAAEAFF	TGTGCCAGCAGCTCTACAGGGGTTGCCGCTGAAGCTTTCTTT
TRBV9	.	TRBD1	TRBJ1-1	CASSPRRTGGRTEAFF	TGTGCCAGCAGCCCTCGCAGGACAGGCGGACGGACTGAAGCTTTCTTT
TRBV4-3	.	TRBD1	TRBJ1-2	CASSQVTGANYGYTF	TGCGCCAGCAGCCAAGTTACAGGGGCTAACTATGGCTACACCTTC
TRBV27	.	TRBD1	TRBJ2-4	CASSLDRVGGNIQYF	TGTGCCAGCAGTTTAGACAGGGTTGGGGGAAACATTCAGTACTTC
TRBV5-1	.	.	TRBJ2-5	CASSLEPRDGTQHF	TGCGCCAGCAGCTTGGAACCGCGGGACGGGACCCAGCACTTC
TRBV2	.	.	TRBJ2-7	CASSDAPGLNYEQYF	TGTGCCAGCAGCGACGCCCCGGGACTCAACTACGAGCAGTACTTC
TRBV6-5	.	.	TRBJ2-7	CASSLRGGGYEQYF	TGTGCCAGCAGTCTGAGGGGGGGCGGTTACGAGCAGTACTTC
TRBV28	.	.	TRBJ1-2	CASTSLYGYTF	TGTGCCAGCACCTCTCTCTATGGCTACACCTTC
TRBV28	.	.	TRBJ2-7	CASSLFGYEQYF	TGTGCCAGCAGTTTATTCGGCTACGAGCAGTACTTC
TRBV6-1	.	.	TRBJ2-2	CASSVDGGGTGELFF	TGTGCCAGCAGTGTTGACGGGGGCGGGACCGGGGAGCTGTTTTTT
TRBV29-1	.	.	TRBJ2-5	CSVGAETQYF	TGCAGCGTTGGAGCGGAGACCCAGTACTTC
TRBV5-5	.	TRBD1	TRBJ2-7	CASSFWGQGAYEQYF	TGTGCCAGCAGCTTCTGGGGACAGGGGGCTTACGAGCAGTACTTC
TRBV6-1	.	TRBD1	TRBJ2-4	CASSGWDSLAKNIQYF	TGTGCCAGCAGTGGCTGGGACAGTCTAGCCAAAAACATTCAGTACTTC
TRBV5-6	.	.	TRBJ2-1	CASSSTDSNNEQFF	TGTGCCAGCAGCTCAACGGACAGCAACAATGAGCAGTTCTTC
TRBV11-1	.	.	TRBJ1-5	CASSQNSNQPQHF	TGTGCCAGCAGCCAGAATAGCAATCAGCCCCAGCATTTT
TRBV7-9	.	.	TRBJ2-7	CASSLEGPQYF	TGTGCCAGCAGCTTAGAGGGACCGCAGTACTTC
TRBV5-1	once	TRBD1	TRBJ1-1	CASSLQGANEAFF	TGCGCCAGCAGCTTACAGGGGGCAAATGAAGCTTTCTTT
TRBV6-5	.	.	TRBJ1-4	CASSFRGEKLFF	TGTGCCAGCAGTTTTCGGGGGGAAAAACTGTTTTTT
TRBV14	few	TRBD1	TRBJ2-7	CASSQGTGGIYEQYF	TGTGCCAGCAGCCAAGGGACAGGGGGGATCTACGAGCAGTACTTC
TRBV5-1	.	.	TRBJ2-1	CASSFRTSGEQFF	TGCGCCAGCAGCTTCCGGACCTCTGGGGAGCAGTTCTTC
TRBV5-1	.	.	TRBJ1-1	CASSPRMGTEAFF	TGCGCCAGCAGCCCTAGAATGGGCACTGAAGCTTTCTTT
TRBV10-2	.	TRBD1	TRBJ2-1	CASSDRGISDNEQFF	TGCGCCAGCAGTGACAGGGGGATTTCAGACAATGAGCAGTTCTTC
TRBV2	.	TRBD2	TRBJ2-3	CASSLPRTSGNTDTQYF	TGTGCCAGCAGTTTACCCCGGACTAGCGGGAACACAGATACGCAGTATTTT
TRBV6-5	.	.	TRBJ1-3	CASSYRPAGNTIYF	TGTGCCAGCAGTTACCGACCGGCTGGAAACACCATATATTTT
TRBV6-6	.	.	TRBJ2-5	CASSYSKLGPQETQYF	TGTGCCAGCAGTTACTCGAAACTCGGGCCTCAAGAGACCCAGTACTTC
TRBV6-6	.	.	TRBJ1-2	CASSFDLEYGYTF	TGTGCCAGCAGTTTCGACCTGGAGTATGGCTACACCTTC
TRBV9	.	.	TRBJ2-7	CASSVEVGEQYF	TGTGCCAGCAGCGTAGAGGTCGGCGAGCAGTACTTC
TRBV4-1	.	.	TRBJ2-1	CASSLQARTSYNEQFF	TGCGCCAGCAGCCTTCAGGCCCGAACCTCCTACAATGAGCAGTTCTTC